Below are 30 T cell receptor beta chains sequenced from a single sample in a study of T-cell memory formation after mild COVID-19 (dated by TCRdb to the early 2020s). Libraries were built with 5' RACE. Sequencing instrument: Illumina NovaSeq 6000. The public sequencing data were trimmed at Q25 with fastp and processed into clonotypes with MiXCR by TCRdb, which kept only in-frame beta chains. Identical CDR3 protein sequences are pooled into one entry, listed with their most common genes and DNA. The sample table shows under 400,000 distinct CDR3 sequences, and 20% to 25% are seen once. Of the sample, under 15% falls within the top ten clones. Material: PBMCs or a T cell subset sorted from them (not recorded which). All receptors come from an adult woman who had mild COVID-19 (a few samples of this study predate the infection). The sample titles of this study are shuffled in the database, so cell type and time point are left out; the donor was told from shared clones.

This clonotype was detected only a few times. This chain joins TRBV25-1 and TRBJ2-7; possible D gene TRBD2, 6 bases. Per germline, CDR1 MGHDK and CDR2 SYGVNS. The CDR3 extends over 15 amino acids. The V end lost 4 bases, the J end lost 0 bases, and 13 bases lay between the germline ends. This CDR3 reads CASSVGRGSSYEQYF. The DNA for the CDR3 is TGTGCCAGCAGTGTTGGGCGGGGCAGCTCCTACGAGCAGTACTTC.

CDR3 DNA sequence: TGCGCCAGCAGCTTGTGGGGAGATAGAACAGATACGCAGTATTTT. Protein: CASSLWGDRTDTQYF. The rearrangement links TRBV5-1 to TRBJ2-3; weak D call: TRBD2 (5 bases). The length of the CDR3 is 15 residues. V lost 1 base to trimming and J lost 3 bases, with 12 bases between them. Germline V gene sequence: CDR1 SGHRS, CDR2 YFSETQ.

This clonotype was detected a few times. The chain carries TRBV29-1 and TRBJ1-5, with 7 bases lining up with TRBD1. Germline V gene data show CDR1 as SQVTM and CDR2 as ANQGSEA. The CDR3 spans 13 residues. J lost 6 bases, V lost 4 bases, and 6 bases had no gene match. CDR3 protein: CSVADRVRQPQHF. The CDR3 region has the DNA TGCAGCGTTGCCGACAGGGTACGTCAGCCCCAGCATTTT.

This clonotype was picked up many times. This chain links TRBV12-3 or TRBV12-4 with TRBJ1-1; D is unresolved. This CDR3 is 12 amino acids long. Deletions cut 8 bases from V and 8 bases from J, with 15 bases between. The CDR3 DNA sequence: TGTGCCAGCCGGAGAGGGAGTATCGAAGCTTTCTTT. This translates into CASRRGSIEAFF.

CDR3 residues: CASSFTGGGKQPQHF. Here the CDR3 DNA reads TGTGCCAGCAGTTTTACCGGGGGAGGAAAACAGCCCCAGCATTTT. V gene TRBV12-3 or TRBV12-4 combines with J gene TRBJ1-5, with D maybe TRBD1 (5 bases). The CDR3 totals 15 residues. Trimming left V 3 bases short and J 7 bases short, with 16 bases between.

Written as DNA, the CDR3 is TGTGCCAGCAGCCAAACCAACAATGAGCAGTTCTTC. This translates into CASSQTNNEQFF. The genes are TRBV4-2 and TRBJ2-1, with D unresolved. This CDR3 is 12 amino acids long. Germline CDR1 and CDR2: LGHNA and YNFKEQ. Trimming removed 2 bases from V and 5 bases from J, with 4 bases in between.

This rearrangement joins TRBV10-3 to TRBJ2-7; 13 nucleotides line up with TRBD2. The CDR3 runs 15 residues. Germline CDR1 and CDR2: ENHRY and SYGVKD. Trimming cost V 9 bases and J 1 base; bases outside gene matches: 6. The CDR3 sequence is CAMRTSGSSSYEQYF. For the CDR3, the DNA is TGTGCCATGAGGACTAGCGGGAGTTCATCCTACGAGCAGTACTTC.

The table lists this clonotype with a few counts. The V and J genes are TRBV14 and TRBJ2-7; D is ambiguous. CDR3 length: 15 amino acids. CDR1 SGHDN and CDR2 FVKESK come from the germline V gene. V dropped 1 base and J dropped 5 bases, with 15 bases sitting between them. CDR3 sequence: CASSQGSATYNEQYF. CDR3 coding DNA: TGTGCCAGCAGCCAAGGCTCCGCAACTTACAACGAGCAGTACTTC.

The chain employs TRBV13 and TRBJ2-3; 7 nucleotides match TRBD1. The CDR3 is 12 amino acids. Germline V lookup: CDR1 PRHDT, CDR2 FYEKMQ (reference sequence). The V segment lost 3 bases and the J segment 10 bases; nucleotides outside the gene matches: 4. The CDR3 loop reads CASSLDRIAQYF. Here the CDR3 DNA reads TGTGCCAGCAGCTTGGACAGGATCGCGCAGTATTTT.

The table lists this clonotype with a few counts. The rearrangement links TRBV14 to TRBJ2-1; D gene uncertain. This CDR3 region has 16 residues. Germline-derived CDR1 and CDR2 are SGHDN and FVKESK. Trimming removed 3 bases at V and 9 bases at J, with 21 bases between. The CDR3 sequence is CASSQLPSRSSGEQFF. The CDR3 nucleotides are TGTGCCAGCAGCCAGTTACCTTCGCGGAGCTCTGGTGAGCAGTTCTTC.

The rearrangement joins TRBV2 to TRBJ1-2, with D possibly matching TRBD1 (5 bases). With 3 bases removed from V and 4 bases from J, the gap between germline ends came to 9 bases. The CDR3 is 13 residues long. Germline-derived CDR1 and CDR2 are SNHLY and FYNNEI. The chain's CDR3 is CASSEQGSYGYTF. The DNA for the CDR3 is TGTGCCAGCAGTGAGCAGGGATCCTATGGCTACACCTTC.

This chain links TRBV2 with TRBJ2-1, with D unresolved. Trimming left V 7 bases short and J 9 bases short, with 22 bases between. CDR1 and CDR2 (germline): SNHLY, FYNNEI. The CDR3 covers 15 residues. The CDR3 bases are TGTGCCAGCACCCCCGGCCGGGTTTCGGTAGTTGAGCAGTTCTTC. Its translation is CASTPGRVSVVEQFF.

V and J are TRBV6-5 and TRBJ2-5; D uncertain. The CDR3 is 13 amino acids. Trimming pared 11 bases from V and 0 bases from J, leaving 13 bases between. The germline CDR1 and CDR2 sequences are MNHEY and SVGAGI. The CDR3 region has the DNA TGTGCCGCCCGGTCGGCTAACCAAGAGACCCAGTACTTC. Translating it yields CAARSANQETQYF.

This clonotype was detected a few times. V usage is TRBV10-3 and J usage is TRBJ1-2, with D unresolved. CDR3 size: 11 residues. Germline values: CDR1 ENHRY, CDR2 SYGVKD. Trimming pared 3 bases from V and 8 bases from J, leaving 7 bases between. The CDR3 DNA reads TGTGCCATCAGTGAAGGTGGGGGCTACACCTTC. Protein: CAISEGGGYTF.

The chain uses TRBV7-2 and TRBJ1-1; D may be TRBD1 (5 bases). Germline CDR1 reads SGHTA; CDR2 reads FQGNSA. Trimming pared 0 bases from V and 4 bases from J, leaving 15 bases between. The CDR3 runs to 16 residues. In DNA, the CDR3 is TGTGCCAGCAGCTTAGCCCGTGGGGGACCCATCACTGAAGCTTTCTTT. This gives the protein CASSLARGGPITEAFF.

This rearrangement joins TRBV20-1 to TRBJ1-2; no definite D call. In germline, CDR1 is DFQATT, CDR2 SNEGSKA (reference sequence). Trimming took 2 bases from V and 4 from J, leaving 14 bases between them. CDR3 length equals 14 residues. The CDR3 spells CSARPKSTSYGYTF. The CDR3 nucleotides read TGCAGTGCTAGACCTAAGTCAACATCCTATGGCTACACCTTC.

The chain recombines TRBV4-2 with TRBJ2-2, with TRBD2 identical over 9 bases. This CDR3 has 18 residues. The germline gives CDR1 LGHNA, CDR2 YNFKEQ. V was pared by 1 base and J by 0 bases, with 6 bases of the junction left unmatched. CDR3 loop: CASSQVGSGGANTGELFF. CDR3 DNA: TGTGCCAGCAGCCAAGTGGGTAGCGGGGGAGCGAACACCGGGGAGCTGTTTTTT.

The rearrangement joins TRBV15 to TRBJ2-3, with 8 bases matching TRBD1. The germline V gene encodes CDR1 LNHNV and CDR2 YYDKDF (reference sequence). CDR3 size: 16 residues. The trim removed 4 bases at V and 6 bases at J, leaving 12 bases unmatched. Written as DNA, the CDR3 is TGTGCCACCAGCAACTGGGACAGGCCACCGGGGGATACGCAGTATTTT. As protein: CATSNWDRPPGDTQYF.

In its sample, this clonotype was seen a few times. The CDR3 sequence is CASIKGQREGQTQYF. Written as DNA, the CDR3 is TGTGCCAGCATCAAGGGACAGAGAGAAGGACAGACCCAGTACTTC. The chain couples TRBV12-3 or TRBV12-4 to TRBJ2-5; 7 bases align to TRBD1. CDR3 size: 15 residues. With 7 bases clipped from V and 6 bases from J, the junction kept 14 bases outside the gene matches.

This clonotype was seen more than once but under ten times. The chain employs TRBV12-3 or TRBV12-4 and TRBJ2-1; TRBD2 might be the D (6 bases). The V end lost 6 bases, the J end lost 9 bases, and 12 bases lay between the germline ends. CDR3 length equals 12 residues. The CDR3 protein is CASSGVGGEQFF. The CDR3 DNA sequence: TGTGCCAGCAGCGGGGTGGGGGGTGAGCAGTTCTTC.

This clonotype turned up a few times. This chain connects TRBV27 to TRBJ2-2, with a weak D call TRBD1 (6 bases). In germline, CDR1 is MNHEY, CDR2 SMNVEV (reference sequence). The CDR3 sequence is 15 residues long. The ends were cut back, 6 bases at V and 5 bases at J, with 16 bases in the middle. The CDR3 here is CASRRQAGTTGELFF. CDR3 DNA sequence: TGTGCCAGCAGAAGACAGGCCGGAACGACCGGGGAGCTGTTTTTT.

The chain links TRBV12-3 or TRBV12-4 to TRBJ2-3; D not certain. The CDR3 spans 15 residues. Trimming removed 4 bases from V and 1 base from J, with 12 bases in between. CDR3 residues: CASSYNAHGTDTQYF. CDR3 coding DNA: TGTGCCAGCAGTTACAATGCTCACGGCACAGATACGCAGTATTTT.

This chain uses TRBV12-3 or TRBV12-4 with TRBJ2-1, with D possibly TRBD2 on 5 matching bases. Deletions cut 6 bases from V and 0 bases from J, with 12 bases between. CDR3 length: 15 residues. CDR3 sequence: CASRGSSDSYNEQFF. CDR3 nucleotide sequence: TGTGCCAGCAGAGGGAGCAGTGACTCCTACAATGAGCAGTTCTTC.

The V gene is TRBV11-2, the J gene TRBJ2-1, with 15 bases fitting TRBD2. After removal of 7 bases from V and 1 base from J, the junction contained 5 bases not matched to a gene. This CDR3 is built from 17 residues. Germline loops: CDR1 SGHAT, CDR2 FQNNGV. The CDR3 bases are TGTGCCAGCACAGGACTAGCGGGAGGGCCGTCCTACAATGAGCAGTTCTTC. The encoded protein is CASTGLAGGPSYNEQFF.

The V gene is TRBV4-2, the J gene TRBJ1-1; tentative D call: TRBD1 (5 bases). The germline V and J ends were trimmed by 1 base and 6 bases, with 9 bases remaining between them. Germline CDR1 LGHNA, CDR2 YNFKEQ. The CDR3 runs 13 residues. CDR3 bases: TGTGCCAGCAGCCAAGGGCTAGGGGCTGAAGCTTTCTTT. Encoded protein: CASSQGLGAEAFF.

This clonotype came up many times. This chain uses TRBV5-1 with TRBJ2-2, with 10 bases aligning to TRBD1. Germline trimming cut 5 bases from V and 5 bases from J; bases unmatched to any gene: 12. Per the germline V gene, CDR1 is SGHRS and CDR2 is YFSETQ. The CDR3 is 17 residues long. The CDR3 DNA reads TGCGCCAGCAGTCCTCGGGACAGGGGCCGCGGTACCGGGGAGCTGTTTTTT. This codes for CASSPRDRGRGTGELFF.

The chain joins TRBV12-3 or TRBV12-4 to TRBJ2-7; perhaps TRBD2 as D (5 bases). This CDR3 region has 13 residues. Deletions cut 3 bases from V and 3 bases from J, with 9 bases between. This chain's CDR3 is CASSFEGFYEQYF. CDR3 nucleotide sequence: TGTGCCAGCAGTTTCGAGGGCTTCTACGAGCAGTACTTC.

The sample holds a few counts of this clonotype. The V and J genes are TRBV27 and TRBJ2-2; D may be TRBD1 or TRBD2 (5 bases each). This CDR3 comprises 14 residues. The germline V and J ends were trimmed by 6 bases and 1 base, with 9 bases remaining between them. Germline V gene sequence: CDR1 MNHEY, CDR2 SMNVEV (reference sequence). The CDR3 region is CASRGTWNTGELFF. CDR3 sequence (DNA): TGTGCCAGCAGGGGGACGTGGAACACCGGGGAGCTGTTTTTT.

V gene TRBV20-1 combines with J gene TRBJ2-3, with TRBD2 matching 8 bases. Germline values: CDR1 DFQATT, CDR2 SNEGSKA (reference sequence). The V gene end was trimmed by 1 base and the J gene end by 1 base; junction bases not matched to a gene: 13. The CDR3 is 18 residues long. CDR3 coding DNA: TGCAGTGCTAGAGTTGACATCGGGAGGGCCGGAGGCACAGATACGCAGTATTTT. Translated: CSARVDIGRAGGTDTQYF.

This clonotype was observed a few times. The gene calls are TRBV20-1 and TRBJ2-7; 7 bases are a match to TRBD2. V lost 4 bases to trimming and J lost 3 bases; unmatched junction nucleotides: 6. This CDR3 is built from 13 residues. The germline V gene encodes CDR1 DFQATT and CDR2 SNEGSKA (reference sequence). Here the CDR3 DNA reads TGCAGTGCTACATACGGGACTAACTACGAGCAGTACTTC. Protein sequence: CSATYGTNYEQYF.